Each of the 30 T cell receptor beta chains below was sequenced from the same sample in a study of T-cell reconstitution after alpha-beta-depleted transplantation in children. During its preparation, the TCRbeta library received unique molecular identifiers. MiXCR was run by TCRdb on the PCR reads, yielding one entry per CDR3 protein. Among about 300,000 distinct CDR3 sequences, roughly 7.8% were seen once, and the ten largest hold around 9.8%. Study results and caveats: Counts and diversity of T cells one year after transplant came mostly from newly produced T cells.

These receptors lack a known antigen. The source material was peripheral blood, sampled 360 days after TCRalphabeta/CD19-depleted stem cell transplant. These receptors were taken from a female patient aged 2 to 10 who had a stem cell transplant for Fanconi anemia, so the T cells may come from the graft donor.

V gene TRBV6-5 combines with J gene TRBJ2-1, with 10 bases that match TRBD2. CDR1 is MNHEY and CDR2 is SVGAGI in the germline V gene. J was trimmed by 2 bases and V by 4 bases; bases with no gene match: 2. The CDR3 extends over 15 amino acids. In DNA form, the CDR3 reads TGTGCCAGCAGTTGGACTAGCGGTACCTACAATGAGCAGTTCTTC. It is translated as CASSWTSGTYNEQFF.

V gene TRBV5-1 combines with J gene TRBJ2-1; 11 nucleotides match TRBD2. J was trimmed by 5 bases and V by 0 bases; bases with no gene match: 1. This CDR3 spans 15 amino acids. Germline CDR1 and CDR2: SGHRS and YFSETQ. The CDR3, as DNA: TGCGCCAGCAGCTTGGTGGGACTAGCGGACAATGAGCAGTTCTTC. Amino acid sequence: CASSLVGLADNEQFF.

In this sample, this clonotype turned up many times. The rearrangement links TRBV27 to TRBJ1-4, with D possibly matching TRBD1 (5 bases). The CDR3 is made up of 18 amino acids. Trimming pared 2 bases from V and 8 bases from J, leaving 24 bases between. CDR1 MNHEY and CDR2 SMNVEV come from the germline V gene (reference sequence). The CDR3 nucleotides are TGTGCCAGCAGTTTAAAATCGGGATGGGGGACGGAACAAGAAAAACTGTTTTTT. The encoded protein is CASSLKSGWGTEQEKLFF.

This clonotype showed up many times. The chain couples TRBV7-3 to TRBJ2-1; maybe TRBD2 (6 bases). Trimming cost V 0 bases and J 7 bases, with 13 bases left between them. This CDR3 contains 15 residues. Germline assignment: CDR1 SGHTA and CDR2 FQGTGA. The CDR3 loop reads CASSLTLVAANEQFF. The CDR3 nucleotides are TGTGCCAGCAGCTTAACGTTGGTAGCGGCAAATGAGCAGTTCTTC.

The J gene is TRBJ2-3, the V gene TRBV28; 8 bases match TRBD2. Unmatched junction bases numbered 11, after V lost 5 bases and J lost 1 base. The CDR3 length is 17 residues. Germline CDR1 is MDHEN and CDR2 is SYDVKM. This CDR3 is CASSPRFGRVGTDTQYF. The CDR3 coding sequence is TGTGCCAGCAGTCCAAGATTCGGGAGGGTGGGCACAGATACGCAGTATTTT.

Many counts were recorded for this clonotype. In DNA form, the CDR3 reads TGCGCCAGCAGGCTTGAACTAGCTAGCTCCTACAATGAGCAGTTCTTC. Translating gives CASRLELASSYNEQFF. The chain couples TRBV5-1 to TRBJ2-1; D may be TRBD2 (6 bases). Germline V gene sequence: CDR1 SGHRS, CDR2 YFSETQ. V dropped 5 bases and J dropped 0 bases, with 15 bases sitting between them. This CDR3 spans 16 amino acids.

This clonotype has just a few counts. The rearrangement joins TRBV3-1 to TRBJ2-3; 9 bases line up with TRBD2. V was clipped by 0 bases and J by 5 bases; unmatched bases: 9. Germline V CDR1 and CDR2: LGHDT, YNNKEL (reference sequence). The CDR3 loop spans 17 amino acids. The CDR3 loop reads CASSQDQRGAGRDTQYF. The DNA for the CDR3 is TGTGCCAGCAGCCAAGACCAGCGGGGGGCGGGAAGAGATACGCAGTATTTT.

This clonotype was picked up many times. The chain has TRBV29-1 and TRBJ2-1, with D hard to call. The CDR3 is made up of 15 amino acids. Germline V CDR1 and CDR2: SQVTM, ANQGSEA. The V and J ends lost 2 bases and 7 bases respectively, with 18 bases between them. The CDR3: CSVELFIQVMNEQFF. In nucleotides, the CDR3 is TGCAGCGTTGAATTGTTTATTCAAGTGATGAATGAGCAGTTCTTC.

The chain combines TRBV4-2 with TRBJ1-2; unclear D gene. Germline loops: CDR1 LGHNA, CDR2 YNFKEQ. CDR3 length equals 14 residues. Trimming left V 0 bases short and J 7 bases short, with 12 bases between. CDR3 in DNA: TGTGCCAGCAGCCAAGATCATACTCTCGGTGGCTACACCTTC. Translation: CASSQDHTLGGYTF.

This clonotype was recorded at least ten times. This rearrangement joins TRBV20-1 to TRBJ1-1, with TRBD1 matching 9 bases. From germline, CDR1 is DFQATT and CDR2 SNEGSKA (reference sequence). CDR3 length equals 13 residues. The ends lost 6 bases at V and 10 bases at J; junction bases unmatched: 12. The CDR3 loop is CSAPTGGGYGAFF. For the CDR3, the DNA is TGCAGTGCCCCGACAGGGGGAGGGTATGGAGCTTTCTTT.

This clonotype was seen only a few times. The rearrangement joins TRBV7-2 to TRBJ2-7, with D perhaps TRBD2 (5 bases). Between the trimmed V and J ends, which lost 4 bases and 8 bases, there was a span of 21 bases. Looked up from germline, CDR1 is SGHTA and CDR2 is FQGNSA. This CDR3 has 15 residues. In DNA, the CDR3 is TGTGCCAGCAGCTCCGCGCGGGTGGGTGTTACTCAGCAGTACTTC. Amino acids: CASSSARVGVTQQYF. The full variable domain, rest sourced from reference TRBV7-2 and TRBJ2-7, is GAGVSQSPSNKVTEKGKDVELRCDPISGHTALYWYRQSLGQGLEFLIYFQGNSAPDKSGLPSDRFSAERTGGSVSTLTIQRTQQEDSAVYLCASSSARVGVTQQYFGPGTRLTVT.

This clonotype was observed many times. The CDR3 here is CSVEETPGTGSGYTF. Written as DNA, the CDR3 is TGCAGCGTTGAAGAAACACCCGGGACAGGGTCTGGCTACACCTTC. The V call is TRBV29-1, the J call TRBJ1-2; 9 nucleotides align to TRBD1. J gave up 7 bases and V 0 bases, and 9 bases lay outside the gene matches. The CDR3 runs 15 residues. Germline V gene data show CDR1 as SQVTM and CDR2 as ANQGSEA.

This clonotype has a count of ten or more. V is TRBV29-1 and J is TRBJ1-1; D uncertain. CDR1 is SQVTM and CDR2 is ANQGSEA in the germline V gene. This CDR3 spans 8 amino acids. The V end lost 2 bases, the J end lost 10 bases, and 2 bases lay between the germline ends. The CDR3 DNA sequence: TGCAGCGTTGAACCAGCTTTCTTT. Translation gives CSVEPAFF.

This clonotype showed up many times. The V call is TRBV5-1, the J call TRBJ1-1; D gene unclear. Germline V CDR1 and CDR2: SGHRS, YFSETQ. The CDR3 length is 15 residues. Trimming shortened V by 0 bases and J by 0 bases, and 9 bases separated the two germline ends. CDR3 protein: CASSLAGLMNTEAFF. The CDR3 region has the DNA TGCGCCAGCAGCTTGGCCGGGTTAATGAACACTGAAGCTTTCTTT.

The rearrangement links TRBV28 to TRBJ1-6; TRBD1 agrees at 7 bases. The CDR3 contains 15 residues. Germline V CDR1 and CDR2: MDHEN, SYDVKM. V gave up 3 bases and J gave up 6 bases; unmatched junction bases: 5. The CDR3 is CASSFSTGFNSPLHF. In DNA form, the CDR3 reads TGTGCCAGCAGTTTCTCGACAGGGTTTAATTCACCCCTCCACTTT.

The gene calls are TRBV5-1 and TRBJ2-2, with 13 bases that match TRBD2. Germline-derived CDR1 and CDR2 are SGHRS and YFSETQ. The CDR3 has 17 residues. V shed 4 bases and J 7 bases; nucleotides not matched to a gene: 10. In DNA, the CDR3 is TGCGCCAGCAGCCCACGGACTAGCGGGGGACGGGGCGGGGAGCTGTTTTTT. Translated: CASSPRTSGGRGGELFF.

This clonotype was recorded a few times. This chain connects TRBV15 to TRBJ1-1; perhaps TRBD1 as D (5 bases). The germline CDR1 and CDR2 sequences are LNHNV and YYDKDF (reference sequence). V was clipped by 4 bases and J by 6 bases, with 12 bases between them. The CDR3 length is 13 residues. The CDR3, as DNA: TGTGCCACCAGCACGGGGGTCGTAGCTGAAGCTTTCTTT. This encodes CATSTGVVAEAFF.

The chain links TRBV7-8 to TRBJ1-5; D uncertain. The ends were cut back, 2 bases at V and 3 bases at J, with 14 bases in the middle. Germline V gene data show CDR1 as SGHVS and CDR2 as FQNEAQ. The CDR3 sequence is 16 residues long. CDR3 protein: CASSLRAVGDNQPQHF. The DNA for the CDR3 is TGTGCCAGCAGCTTACGGGCAGTCGGGGACAATCAGCCCCAGCATTTT.

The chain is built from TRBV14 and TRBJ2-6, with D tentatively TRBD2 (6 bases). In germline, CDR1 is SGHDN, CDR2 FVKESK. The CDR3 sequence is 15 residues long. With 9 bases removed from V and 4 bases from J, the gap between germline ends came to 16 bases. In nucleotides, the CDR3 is TGTGCCAGACTAGATAGGAGGGAAGGGGCCAACGTCCTGACTTTC. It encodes CARLDRREGANVLTF.

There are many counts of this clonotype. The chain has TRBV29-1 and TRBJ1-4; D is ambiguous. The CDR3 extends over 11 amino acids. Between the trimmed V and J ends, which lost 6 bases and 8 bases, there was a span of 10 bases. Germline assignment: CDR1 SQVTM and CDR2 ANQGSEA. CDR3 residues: CSVTLGEKLFF. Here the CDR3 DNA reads TGCAGCGTCACCTTGGGGGAAAAACTGTTTTTT.

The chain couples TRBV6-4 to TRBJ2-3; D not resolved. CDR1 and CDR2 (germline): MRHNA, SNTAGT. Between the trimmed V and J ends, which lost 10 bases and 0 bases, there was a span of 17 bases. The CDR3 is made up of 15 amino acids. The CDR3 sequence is CATAVDGTSTDTQYF. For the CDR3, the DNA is TGTGCCACCGCCGTTGACGGCACTAGCACAGATACGCAGTATTTT.

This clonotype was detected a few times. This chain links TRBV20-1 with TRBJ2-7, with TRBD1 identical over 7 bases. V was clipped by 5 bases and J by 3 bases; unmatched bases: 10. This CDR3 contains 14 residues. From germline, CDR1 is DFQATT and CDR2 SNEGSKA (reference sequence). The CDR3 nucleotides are TGCAGTGCTCAGACAGGGAATCGGTACTACGAGCAGTACTTC. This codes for CSAQTGNRYYEQYF.

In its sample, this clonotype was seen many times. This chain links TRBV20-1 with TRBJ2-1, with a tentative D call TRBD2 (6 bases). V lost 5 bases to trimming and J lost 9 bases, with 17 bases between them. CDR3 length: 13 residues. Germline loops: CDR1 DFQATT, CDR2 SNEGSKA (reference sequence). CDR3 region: CSAPGTWPGEQFF. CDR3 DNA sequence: TGCAGTGCTCCCGGGACTTGGCCCGGTGAGCAGTTCTTC.

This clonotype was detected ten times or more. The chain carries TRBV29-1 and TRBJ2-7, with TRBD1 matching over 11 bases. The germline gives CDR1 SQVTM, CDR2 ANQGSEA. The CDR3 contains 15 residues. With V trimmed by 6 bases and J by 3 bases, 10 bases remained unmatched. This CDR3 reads CSVDFSGTGGYEQYF. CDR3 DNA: TGCAGCGTAGACTTCTCCGGGACAGGGGGCTACGAGCAGTACTTC.

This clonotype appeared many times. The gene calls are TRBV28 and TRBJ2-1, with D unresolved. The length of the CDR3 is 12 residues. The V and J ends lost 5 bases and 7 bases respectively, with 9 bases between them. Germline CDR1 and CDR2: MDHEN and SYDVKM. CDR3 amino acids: CASSPTINEQFF. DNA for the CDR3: TGTGCCAGCAGTCCAACAATTAATGAGCAGTTCTTC.

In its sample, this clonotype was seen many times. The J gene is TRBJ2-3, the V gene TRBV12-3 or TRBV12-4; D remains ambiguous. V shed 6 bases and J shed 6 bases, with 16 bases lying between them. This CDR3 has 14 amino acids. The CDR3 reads CASSTRKGEDTQYF. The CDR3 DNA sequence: TGTGCCAGCAGCACCCGGAAAGGCGAGGATACGCAGTATTTT.

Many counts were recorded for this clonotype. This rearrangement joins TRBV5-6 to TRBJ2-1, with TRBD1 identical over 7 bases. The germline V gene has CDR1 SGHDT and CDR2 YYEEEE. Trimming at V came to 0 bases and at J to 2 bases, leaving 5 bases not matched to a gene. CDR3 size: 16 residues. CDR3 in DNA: TGTGCCAGCAGCTTGGAGGGACAGCCAACCTACAATGAGCAGTTCTTC. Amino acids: CASSLEGQPTYNEQFF.

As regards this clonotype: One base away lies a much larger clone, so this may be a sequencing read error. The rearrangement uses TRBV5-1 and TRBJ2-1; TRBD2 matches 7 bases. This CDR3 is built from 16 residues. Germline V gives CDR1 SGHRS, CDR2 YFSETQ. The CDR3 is CASNLTSPVSYNEQFF. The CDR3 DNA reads TGCGCCAGCAACTTGACTAGCCCAGTCTCCTACAATGAGCAGTTCTTC. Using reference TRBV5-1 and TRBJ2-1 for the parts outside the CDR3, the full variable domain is KAGVTQTPRYLIKTRGQQVTLSCSPISGHRSVSWYQQTPGQGLQFLFEYFSETQRNKGNFPGRFSGRQFSNSRSEMNVSTLELGDSALYLCASNLTSPVSYNEQFFGPGTRLTVL.

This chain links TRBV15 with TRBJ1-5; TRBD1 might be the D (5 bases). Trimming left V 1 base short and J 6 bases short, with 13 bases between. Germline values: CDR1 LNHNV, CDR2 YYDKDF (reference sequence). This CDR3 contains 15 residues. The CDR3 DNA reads TGTGCCACCAGCAGAGGAGGGCAGGGATCTCAGCCCCAGCATTTT. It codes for CATSRGGQGSQPQHF.

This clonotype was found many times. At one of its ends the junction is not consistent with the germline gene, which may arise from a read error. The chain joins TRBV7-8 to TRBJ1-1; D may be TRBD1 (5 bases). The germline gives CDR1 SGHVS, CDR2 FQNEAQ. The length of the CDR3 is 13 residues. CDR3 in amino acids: CASSRGTDPRIIF. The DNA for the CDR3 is TGTGCCAGCAGCCGGGGGACCGATCCCCGAATAATCTTT.